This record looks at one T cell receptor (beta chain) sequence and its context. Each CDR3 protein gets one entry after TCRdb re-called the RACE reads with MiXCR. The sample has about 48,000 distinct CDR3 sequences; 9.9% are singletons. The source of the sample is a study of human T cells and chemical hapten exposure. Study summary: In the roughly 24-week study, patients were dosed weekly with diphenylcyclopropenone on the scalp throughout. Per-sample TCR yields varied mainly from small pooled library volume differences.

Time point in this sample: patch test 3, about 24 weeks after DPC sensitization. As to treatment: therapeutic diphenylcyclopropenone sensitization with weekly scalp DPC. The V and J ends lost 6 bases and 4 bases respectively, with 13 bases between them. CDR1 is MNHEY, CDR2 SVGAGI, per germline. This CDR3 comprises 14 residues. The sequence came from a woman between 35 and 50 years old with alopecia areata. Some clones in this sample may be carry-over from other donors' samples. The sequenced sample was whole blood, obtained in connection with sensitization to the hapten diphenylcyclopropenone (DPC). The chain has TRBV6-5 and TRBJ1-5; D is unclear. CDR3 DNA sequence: TGTGCCAGCAGATCCGGACCGCGAAATCAGCCCCAGCATTTT. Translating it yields CASRSGPRNQPQHF.